The 11 T cell receptor beta chains listed next were all sequenced from one sample in a study of blood T cell repertoires in COVID-19. Generated by immunoSEQ multiplex PCR, the TCRdb table keeps only in-frame clones and is missing some. This table holds a few hundred thousand clones, 70% to 90% found once. The sequencing input was peripheral blood. The receptors here all came from a human donor in a cohort sampled during active COVID-19.

V and J are TRBV30 and TRBJ1-1, with D hard to call. Germline V CDR1 and CDR2: GTSNPN, SVGIG (reference sequence). This CDR3 comprises 13 residues. Trimming left V 5 bases short and J 2 bases short, with 12 bases between. The CDR3 nucleotides are TGTGCCTGGGCTATTACCTTTAACACTGAAGCTTTCTTT. It encodes CAWAITFNTEAFF.

This chain uses TRBV3-1 (or the pseudogene TRBV3-2) with TRBJ2-5, with a tentative D call TRBD2 (6 bases). In germline, CDR1 is LGHDT, CDR2 YNNKEL (reference sequence). This CDR3 comprises 16 residues. Deletions cut 3 bases from V and 4 bases from J, with 18 bases between. Here the CDR3 reads CASSQAKRLVRETQYF. Written as DNA, the CDR3 is TGTGCCAGCAGCCAGGCAAAAAGACTAGTTCGAGAGACCCAGTACTTC.

The V and J genes are TRBV5-4 and TRBJ2-7; 7 positions agree with TRBD2. Germline V CDR1 and CDR2: SGHNT, YYREEE (reference sequence). The length of the CDR3 is 13 residues. V was clipped by 3 bases and J by 0 bases; unmatched bases: 0. CDR3 loop: CASSSGGSYEQYF. In nucleotides, the CDR3 is TGTGCCAGCAGCTCGGGGGGCTCCTACGAGCAGTACTTC. Full variable domain (rest looked up from reference TRBV5-4 and TRBJ2-7): ETGVTQSPTHLIKTRGQQVTLRCSSQSGHNTVSWYQQALGQGPQFIFQYYREEENGRGNFPPRFSGLQFPNYSSELNVNALELDDSALYLCASSSGGSYEQYFGPGTRLTVT.

The J gene is TRBJ1-6, the V gene TRBV6-6, with D perhaps TRBD1 (5 bases). This CDR3 contains 14 residues. Germline V gene data show CDR1 as MNHNY and CDR2 as SVGAGI (reference sequence). V dropped 4 bases and J dropped 7 bases, with 11 bases sitting between them. This chain's CDR3 is CASSWGGRNSPLHF. CDR3 coding DNA: TGTGCCAGCAGTTGGGGGGGGAGAAATTCACCCCTCCACTTT.

This clone has just a few counts. This chain joins TRBV4-1 and TRBJ1-5, with D maybe TRBD1 (5 bases). V gave up 3 bases and J gave up 0 bases, with 18 bases separating them. Looked up from germline, CDR1 is MGHRA and CDR2 is YSYEKL. This CDR3 region has 18 residues. The CDR3: CASSHGGTDTLSNQPQHF. DNA for the CDR3: TGCGCCAGCAGCCACGGGGGGACCGACACTCTTAGCAATCAGCCCCAGCATTTT.

V is TRBV19 and J is TRBJ1-5; D is possibly TRBD1 (6 bases). CDR1 is LNHDA and CDR2 is SQIVND in the germline V gene (reference sequence). V was shortened by 6 bases and J by 0 bases, with 15 bases between the two germline ends. The CDR3 is made up of 16 amino acids. DNA for the CDR3: TGTGCCAGTAGACCCGGGACACCCGATAGCAATCAGCCCCAGCATTTT. Translated: CASRPGTPDSNQPQHF.

The chain joins TRBV6-5 to TRBJ2-2; 10 positions agree with TRBD1. Germline V gene data show CDR1 as MNHEY and CDR2 as SVGAGI. This CDR3 contains 14 residues. Losses at the gene ends were 8 bases for V and 5 bases for J; bases not matched to a gene: 5. The CDR3 here is CASVGTGETGELFF. In DNA, the CDR3 is TGTGCCAGCGTCGGGACAGGGGAAACCGGGGAGCTGTTTTTT.

The J gene is TRBJ2-7, the V gene TRBV19, with a weak D call TRBD1 (6 bases). CDR3 length: 13 residues. Germline CDR1 reads LNHDA; CDR2 reads SQIVND (reference sequence). V lost 5 bases and J lost 1, with 9 bases in between. CDR3 in amino acids: CASSPGASYEQYF. The CDR3 nucleotides read TGTGCCAGTAGTCCAGGGGCGTCCTACGAGCAGTACTTC.

The chain links TRBV21-1 to TRBJ1-1; the table's D call, TRBD1, was not checked against the DNA. TRBV21-1 is given as a pseudogene. The CDR3 loop spans 15 amino acids. In DNA form, the CDR3 reads TGTGCCAGCAGCAGGCCTTCGGACAGGGTGGCTGAAGCTTTCTTT. It specifies CASSRPSDRVAEAFF.

The chain is built from TRBV9 and TRBJ1-1, with 7 bases matching TRBD1. The CDR3 spans 13 residues. With 4 bases clipped from V and 10 bases from J, the junction kept 10 bases outside the gene matches. CDR1 SGDLS and CDR2 YYNGEE come from the germline V gene. CDR3: CASSLGTEDPAFF. The CDR3 DNA follows: TGTGCCAGCAGCCTGGGGACAGAGGACCCAGCTTTCTTT. The entire variable domain, with the rest obtained from reference TRBV9 and TRBJ1-1, is as follows: DSGVTQTPKHLITATGQRVTLRCSPRSGDLSVYWYQQSLDQGLQFLIQYYNGEERAKGNILERFSAQQFPDLHSELNLSSLELGDSALYFCASSLGTEDPAFFGQGTRLTVV.

The chain joins TRBV24-1 to TRBJ1-5, with D uncertain. Trimming cost V 9 bases and J 4 bases, with 18 bases left between them. Germline loops: CDR1 KGHDR, CDR2 SFDVKD. The CDR3 loop spans 15 amino acids. In DNA, the CDR3 is TGTGCCACCCAGCCCTCCGGGGATAGGAATCAGCCCCAGCATTTT. Its protein is CATQPSGDRNQPQHF.